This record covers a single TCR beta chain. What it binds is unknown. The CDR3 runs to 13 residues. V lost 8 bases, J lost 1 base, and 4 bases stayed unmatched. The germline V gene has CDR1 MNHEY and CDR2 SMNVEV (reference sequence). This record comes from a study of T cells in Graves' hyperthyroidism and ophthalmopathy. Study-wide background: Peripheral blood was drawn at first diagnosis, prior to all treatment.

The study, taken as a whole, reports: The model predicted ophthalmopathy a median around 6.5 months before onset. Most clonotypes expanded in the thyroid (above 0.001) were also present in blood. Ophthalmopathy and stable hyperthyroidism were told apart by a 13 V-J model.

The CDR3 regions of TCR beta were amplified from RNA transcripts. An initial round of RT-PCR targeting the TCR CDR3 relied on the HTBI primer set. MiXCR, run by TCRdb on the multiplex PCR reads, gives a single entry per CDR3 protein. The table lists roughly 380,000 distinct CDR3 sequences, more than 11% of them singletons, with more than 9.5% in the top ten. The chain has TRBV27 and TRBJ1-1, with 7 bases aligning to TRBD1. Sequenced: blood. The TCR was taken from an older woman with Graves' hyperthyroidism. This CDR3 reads CASGRQGNTEAFF. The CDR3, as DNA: TGTGCCAGCGGGAGACAGGGGAACACTGAAGCTTTCTTT.